This T cell receptor (beta chain) was sequenced during a study of CD8+ T cells in alopecia areata. Turning to the study itself: The drug, oral tofacitinib, was given to treated patients at 5 to 10 mg twice daily.

Per the germline V gene, CDR1 is MGHRA and CDR2 is YSYEKL. V shed 1 base and J 2 bases; nucleotides not matched to a gene: 8. The CDR3 has 18 residues. Sequencing templates came from extracted RNA that was reverse transcribed into cDNA. TCRdb keeps only in-frame clones here, not all; method: immunoSEQ multiplex PCR. The profile shows some 170,000 clones, about 72% of them singletons. The rearrangement uses TRBV4-1 and TRBJ2-3, with 11 nucleotides matching TRBD2. Source: CD8+ T cells sorted from blood, taken at week 0. The clonotype was recovered from a human donor with alopecia areata. Written as DNA, the CDR3 is TGCGCCAGCAGCCAAGTTCCCGGGACTAGCGGACCCACAGATACGCAGTATTTT. Translation: CASSQVPGTSGPTDTQYF.